This is a list of T cell receptor beta chains from one sample in a study of blood T cell repertoires in COVID-19. Repertoires were generated with immunoSEQ multiplex PCR, while TCRdb's copy carries only in-frame clones and drops some. The sample lists 69,000 or so clones, 90% seen once, with about 5% in the top ten. The specimen sequenced was peripheral blood. All receptors derive from a man between 45 and 60 years old with acute or convalescent COVID-19. The conserved cysteine and the conserved F or W are not part of the CDR3 here. Clone size is stated in some rows and not others, as once, few, many or a class when expanded.

clone size,J gene,V gene,CDR3 protein
-,TRBJ2-1,TRBV7-6,ASSLGGTSASSYNEQF
once,TRBJ2-3,TRBV5-5,ASSFDRMRDTQY
-,TRBJ1-5,TRBV27,ATRQGSNQPQH
-,TRBJ2-3,TRBV4-1,ASSQAETRVADTQY
once,TRBJ2-1,TRBV14,ASSQVSSGRILKQF
-,TRBJ1-1,TRBV29-1,SHRNAAEAF
-,TRBJ1-6,TRBV2,ASSEGTGVSPLH
-,TRBJ2-2,TRBV9,ASSVEGGSSTGELF
once,TRBJ2-5,TRBV7-2,ASSLQLAAKGQTQY
-,TRBJ2-6,TRBV11-2,ASRSQGRGANVLT
-,TRBJ2-7,TRBV27,ASSSGQGFYEQY